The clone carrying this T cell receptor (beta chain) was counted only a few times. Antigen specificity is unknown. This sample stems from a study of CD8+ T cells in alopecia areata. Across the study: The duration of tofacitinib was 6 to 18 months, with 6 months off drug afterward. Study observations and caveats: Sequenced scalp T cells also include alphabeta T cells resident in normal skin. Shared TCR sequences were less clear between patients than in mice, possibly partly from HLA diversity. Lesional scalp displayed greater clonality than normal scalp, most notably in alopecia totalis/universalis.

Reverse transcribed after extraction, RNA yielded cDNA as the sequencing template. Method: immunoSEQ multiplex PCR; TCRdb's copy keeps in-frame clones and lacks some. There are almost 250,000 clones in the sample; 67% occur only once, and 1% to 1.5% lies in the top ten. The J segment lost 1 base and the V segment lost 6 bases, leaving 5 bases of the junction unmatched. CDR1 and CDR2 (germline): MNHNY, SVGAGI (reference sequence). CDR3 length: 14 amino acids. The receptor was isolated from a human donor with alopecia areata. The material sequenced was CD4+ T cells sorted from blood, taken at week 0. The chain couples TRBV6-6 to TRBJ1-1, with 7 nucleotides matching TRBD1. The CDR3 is CASRPDRTNTEAFF. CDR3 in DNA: TGTGCCAGCAGACCGGACAGGACGAACACTGAAGCTTTCTTT.